The 25 T cell receptor beta chains below come from one sample, sequenced in a study of Ad26.COV2.S vaccination and SARS-CoV-2 variants. Only in-frame clones appear in the TCRdb table, and some are missing; sequencing was by immunoSEQ multiplex PCR. The sample has about 420,000 clones; 70% to 90% are singletons. As for treatment: roughly 19 received Ad26.COV2.S at low or high dose, single or two shots; 5 received placebo; per-sample allocation not given. Vaccine and placebo recipients were sampled on day 63 after the first injection. The sample was peripheral blood, taken in a trial of Ad26.COV2.S vaccine versus placebo. These receptors were collected from a person between 18 and 65 years old who received the Ad26.COV2.S COVID-19 vaccine or a placebo.

The rearrangement uses TRBV5-1 and TRBJ1-2; possibly TRBD1 for D (5 bases). V was shortened by 4 bases and J by 6 bases, with 13 bases between the two germline ends. Germline V CDR1 and CDR2: SGHRS, YFSETQ. The CDR3 spans 13 residues. DNA of the CDR3: TGCGCCAGCAGCCTCAGACAGTTAGATGGCTACACCTTC. Protein product: CASSLRQLDGYTF.

This clone was recorded only once. The gene calls are TRBV19 and TRBJ2-7, with 8 bases fitting TRBD1. The V gene end was trimmed by 5 bases and the J gene end by 3 bases; junction bases not matched to a gene: 9. Germline values: CDR1 LNHDA, CDR2 SQIVND (reference sequence). The CDR3 covers 15 residues. CDR3 amino acids: CASSVGQGFGYEQYF. Written as DNA, the CDR3 is TGTGCCAGTAGTGTCGGACAGGGTTTTGGCTACGAGCAGTACTTC.

The chain employs TRBV6-2 or TRBV6-3 and TRBJ2-7; TRBD1 matches at 11 bases. The CDR3 sequence is 15 residues long. V trimming: 4 bases; J trimming: 3 bases; junction bases outside the gene matches: 5. CDR1 and CDR2 from the germline V gene are MNHEY and SVGEGT. DNA of the CDR3: TGTGCCAGCAGTTCTCCCGGGACAGGGGGCTACGAGCAGTACTTC. Translating it yields CASSSPGTGGYEQYF.

This clone is a singleton in its sample. The chain has TRBV29-1 and TRBJ1-1; weak D call: TRBD1 (5 bases). This CDR3 contains 13 residues. Germline V gene lookup returns CDR1 SQVTM and CDR2 ANQGSEA. The germline V and J ends were trimmed by 7 bases and 0 bases, with 12 bases remaining between them. The CDR3 loop is CSGVRDLNTEAFF. In DNA form, the CDR3 reads TGCAGCGGAGTCAGGGACCTGAACACTGAAGCTTTCTTT.

This clone appeared a few times. The V and J genes are TRBV5-5 and TRBJ2-1; TRBD1 matches 7 bases. From germline, CDR1 is SGHKS and CDR2 YYEKEE (reference sequence). The CDR3 is made up of 16 amino acids. The V segment lost 0 bases and the J segment 8 bases; nucleotides outside the gene matches: 11. As DNA, the CDR3 is TGTGCCAGCAGCTTGGGACAGGGTTTTTCCTCAGATGAGCAGTTCTTC. Translating gives CASSLGQGFSSDEQFF.

This clone was seen just once. The J gene is TRBJ1-5, the V gene TRBV4-3, with 7 bases lining up with TRBD1. Losses at the gene ends were 5 bases for V and 6 bases for J; bases not matched to a gene: 10. CDR1 is LGHNA and CDR2 is YSLEER in the germline V gene. This CDR3 comprises 15 residues. The CDR3 spells CASSSSWQGGQPQHF. The DNA of the CDR3 is TGCGCCAGCAGCTCCTCGTGGCAGGGGGGTCAGCCCCAGCATTTT.

The chain recombines TRBV10-1 with TRBJ2-3; 8 bases are shared with TRBD2. The CDR3 extends over 15 amino acids. V was clipped by 4 bases and J by 8 bases; unmatched bases: 11. Germline-derived CDR1 and CDR2 are WNHNN and SYGVQD (reference sequence). In DNA, the CDR3 is TGCGCCAGCAGTGTGGCCAGCGGGGGCAACCCTACGCAGTATTTT. It encodes CASSVASGGNPTQYF.

The chain uses TRBV5-5 and TRBJ2-6; D call uncertain. V lost 0 bases to trimming and J lost 4 bases, with 8 bases between them. The CDR3 has 15 amino acids. Germline V gene lookup returns CDR1 SGHKS and CDR2 YYEKEE (reference sequence). The chain's CDR3 is CASSLVWVGANVLTF. The DNA for the CDR3 is TGTGCCAGCAGCTTGGTCTGGGTCGGGGCCAACGTCCTGACTTTC.

This chain uses TRBV14 with TRBJ1-4; 9 bases fit TRBD1. The CDR3 totals 15 residues. The germline V gene encodes CDR1 SGHDN and CDR2 FVKESK. Trimming at V came to 2 bases and at J to 8 bases, leaving 6 bases not matched to a gene. This CDR3 reads CASSQRTGVFEKLFF. The CDR3 DNA reads TGTGCCAGCAGCCAAAGGACAGGGGTTTTCGAAAAACTGTTTTTT. Based on the CDR3 plus reference TRBV14 and TRBJ1-4, the full variable domain is EAGVTQFPSHSVIEKGQTVTLRCDPISGHDNLYWYRRVMGKEIKFLLHFVKESKQDESGMPNNRFLAERTGGTYSTLKVQPAELEDSGVYFCASSQRTGVFEKLFFGSGTQLSVL.

This clone occurred once. The chain is built from TRBV12-3 or TRBV12-4 and TRBJ1-5, with D maybe TRBD1 (6 bases). This CDR3 contains 13 residues. Trimming removed 6 bases from V and 6 bases from J, with 12 bases in between. Here the CDR3 DNA reads TGTGCCAGCAGCGAACAGGGAGTTCAGCCCCAGCATTTT. This gives the protein CASSEQGVQPQHF.

V and J are TRBV3-1 (or the pseudogene TRBV3-2) and TRBJ1-5, with D tentatively TRBD1 (5 bases). Trimming stripped 0 bases from V and 7 bases from J, with 10 bases between. The CDR3 is 14 residues long. Germline V gene sequence: CDR1 LGHDT, CDR2 YNNKEL (reference sequence). The CDR3 protein is CASSQDRDVQPQHF. As DNA, the CDR3 is TGTGCCAGCAGCCAAGACAGGGACGTACAGCCCCAGCATTTT.

In this sample, this clone turned up a few times. The genes are TRBV2 and TRBJ1-1, with D perhaps matching TRBD1 (6 bases). CDR3 length: 14 residues. Germline CDR1 is SNHLY and CDR2 is FYNNEI. V gave up 6 bases and J gave up 0 bases, with 11 bases separating them. In DNA, the CDR3 is TGTGCCAGCAGGGCAGGGGAAATGAACACTGAAGCTTTCTTT. Its protein product is CASRAGEMNTEAFF.

The chain links TRBV27 to TRBJ2-7; a possible D gene is TRBD1 (6 bases). V gave up 5 bases and J gave up 3 bases, with 11 bases separating them. This CDR3 spans 13 amino acids. Germline V gene lookup returns CDR1 MNHEY and CDR2 SMNVEV (reference sequence). CDR3 sequence: CASSHGQFYEQYF. CDR3 DNA sequence: TGTGCCAGCAGTCACGGACAGTTCTACGAGCAGTACTTC.

This chain uses TRBV29-1 with TRBJ2-3, with a weak D call TRBD2 (6 bases). Germline V gives CDR1 SQVTM, CDR2 ANQGSEA. The CDR3 has 16 residues. Trimming removed 6 bases at V and 2 bases at J, with 21 bases between. The CDR3 nucleotides are TGCAGCGTACATGGGGGGACGGGATCCACCACAGATACGCAGTATTTT. Its translation is CSVHGGTGSTTDTQYF.

On this clone: Other DNA sequences in this specimen translate into the identical CDR3. The genes are TRBV7-2 and TRBJ2-2; TRBD2 might be the D (5 bases). The CDR3 runs to 13 residues. Germline V CDR1 and CDR2: SGHTA, FQGNSA. The V gene lost 5 bases and the J gene lost 3 bases, with 7 bases spanning the gap. This CDR3 is CASSLDYTGELFF. The CDR3 nucleotides are TGTGCCAGCAGCCTGGACTACACCGGGGAGCTGTTTTTT.

V gene TRBV12-3 or TRBV12-4 combines with J gene TRBJ1-2; 7 bases fit TRBD1. The CDR3 runs to 13 residues. J was trimmed by 8 bases and V by 3 bases; bases with no gene match: 6. The CDR3 nucleotides are TGTGCCAGCAGTTTGACAGGGCGAGGCGGCTACACCTTC. Translation: CASSLTGRGGYTF.

The V and J genes are TRBV6-1 and TRBJ1-4; the D gene is possibly TRBD1 (5 bases). V was clipped by 2 bases and J by 8 bases, with 12 bases between them. Germline V gene data show CDR1 as MNHNS and CDR2 as SASEGT. The CDR3 consists of 14 residues. CDR3 coding DNA: TGTGCCAGCAGTGAACAGGGTTTCGGAGAAAAACTGTTTTTT. It encodes CASSEQGFGEKLFF.

In nucleotides, the CDR3 is TGCGCCAGCAGCCAAGGACCAGGGGAGGCCAATGAGCAGTTCTTC. It is translated as CASSQGPGEANEQFF. V is TRBV4-3 and J is TRBJ2-1; D tentatively reads TRBD1 or TRBD2 (6 bases each). CDR3 length: 15 amino acids. Germline assignment: CDR1 LGHNA and CDR2 YSLEER. V lost 1 base, J lost 6 bases, and 13 bases lay in between.

V gene TRBV18 combines with J gene TRBJ2-2; 16 nucleotides match TRBD2. CDR1 is KGHSH, CDR2 LQKENI, per germline. V was clipped by 0 bases and J by 4 bases; unmatched bases: 5. The CDR3 runs to 19 residues. CDR3 nucleotides: TGTGCCAGCTCACCACCGGGACTAGCGGGGGGGCCGATCACCGGGGAGCTGTTTTTT. Protein: CASSPPGLAGGPITGELFF.

This clone was picked up one time. The rearrangement uses TRBV19 and TRBJ2-1; D perhaps matches TRBD2 (6 bases). V lost 5 bases to trimming and J lost 3 bases, with 11 bases between them. This CDR3 region has 14 residues. Germline CDR1 and CDR2: LNHDA and SQIVND (reference sequence). CDR3 amino acids: CASSSGTYYNEQFF. The CDR3 DNA reads TGTGCCAGTAGTTCTGGGACTTACTACAATGAGCAGTTCTTC.

This chain links TRBV7-2 with TRBJ1-2; D unresolved. There are 13 residues in the CDR3. The V and J ends lost 0 bases and 4 bases respectively, with 6 bases between them. Germline assignment: CDR1 SGHTA and CDR2 FQGNSA. CDR3 region: CASSLAVSYGYTF. The CDR3 coding sequence is TGTGCCAGCAGCTTAGCAGTCAGCTATGGCTACACCTTC.

This chain connects TRBV19 to TRBJ2-7, with a weak D call TRBD1 (5 bases). Trimming left V 4 bases short and J 0 bases short, with 10 bases between. The germline CDR1 and CDR2 sequences are LNHDA and SQIVND (reference sequence). The CDR3 contains 14 residues. CDR3 sequence reads: CASSNQGSSYEQYF. The CDR3, as DNA: TGTGCCAGTAGTAACCAGGGTTCCTCCTACGAGCAGTACTTC.

The chain recombines TRBV4-1 with TRBJ2-3; D remains unclear. The V gene's germline CDR1 is MGHRA and CDR2 YSYEKL. This CDR3 has 14 amino acids. V gave up 4 bases and J gave up 6 bases, with 14 bases separating them. The CDR3, as DNA: TGCGCCAGCAGCCCAAACGACCTCACGGATACGCAGTATTTT. This gives the protein CASSPNDLTDTQYF.

This chain links TRBV2 with TRBJ1-1, with D hard to call. The CDR3 is made up of 12 amino acids. Germline V gene lookup returns CDR1 SNHLY and CDR2 FYNNEI. V lost 4 bases and J 0 bases, leaving 3 bases between the germline ends. The CDR3 sequence: CASSAVNTEAFF. Written as DNA, the CDR3 is TGTGCCAGCAGTGCAGTGAACACTGAAGCTTTCTTT.

This chain uses TRBV7-3 with TRBJ2-3; either TRBD1 or TRBD2 may supply D (6 bases each). Germline CDR1 SGHTA, CDR2 FQGTGA. Trimming cost V 1 base and J 0 bases, with 14 bases left between them. The CDR3 extends over 17 amino acids. The CDR3 region has the DNA TGTGCCAGCAGCTTAAGTCTGAGGGGGACTAGCACAGATACGCAGTATTTT. Encoded protein: CASSLSLRGTSTDTQYF. Full variable domain (rest looked up from reference TRBV7-3 and TRBJ2-3): GAGVSQTPSNKVTEKGKYVELRCDPISGHTALYWYRQSLGQGPEFLIYFQGTGAADDSGLPNDRFFAVRPEGSVSTLKIQRTERGDSAVYLCASSLSLRGTSTDTQYFGPGTRLTVL.